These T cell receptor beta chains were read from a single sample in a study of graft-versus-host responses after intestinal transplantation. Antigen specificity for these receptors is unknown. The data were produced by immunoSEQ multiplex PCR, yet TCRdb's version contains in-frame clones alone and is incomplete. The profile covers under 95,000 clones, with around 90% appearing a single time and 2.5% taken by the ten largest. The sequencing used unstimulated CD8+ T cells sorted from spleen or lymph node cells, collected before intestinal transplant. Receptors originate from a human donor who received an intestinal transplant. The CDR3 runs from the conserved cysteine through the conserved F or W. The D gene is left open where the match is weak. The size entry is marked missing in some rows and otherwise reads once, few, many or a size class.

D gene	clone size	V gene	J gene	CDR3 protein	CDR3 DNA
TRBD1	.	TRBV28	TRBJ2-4	CAPRGTPPKNIQYF	TGTGCCCCCAGGGGGACACCACCCAAAAACATTCAGTACTTC
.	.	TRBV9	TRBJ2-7	CASSATGDLSYEQYF	TGTGCCAGCAGCGCCACAGGTGACCTCTCCTACGAGCAGTACTTC
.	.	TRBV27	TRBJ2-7	CASSPGPAAAQYF	TGTGCCAGCAGTCCGGGCCCAGCGGCGGCGCAGTACTTC
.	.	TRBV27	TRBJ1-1	CASMRGGEAFF	TGTGCCAGCATGCGTGGAGGTGAAGCTTTCTTT
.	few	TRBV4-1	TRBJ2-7	CASSQVTSYEQYF	TGCGCCAGCAGCCAGGTGACTTCCTACGAGCAGTACTTC
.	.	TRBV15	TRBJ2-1	CATSRDRGTGSYNEQFF	TGTGCCACCAGCAGAGATCGGGGGACTGGCTCCTACAATGAGCAGTTCTTC
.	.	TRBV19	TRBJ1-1	CASSVGVYTEAFF	TGTGCCAGTAGCGTCGGGGTATACACTGAAGCTTTCTTT
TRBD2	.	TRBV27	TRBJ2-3	CASSPGTSPSLDTQYF	TGTGCCAGCAGTCCCGGGACTAGTCCTAGCTTGGATACGCAGTATTTT
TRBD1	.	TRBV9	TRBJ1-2	CASSFQGARGYTF	TGTGCCAGCAGCTTCCAGGGGGCACGAGGCTACACCTTC
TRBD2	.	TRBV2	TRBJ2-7	CASLAGSYEQYF	TGTGCCAGTCTAGCGGGGAGCTACGAGCAGTACTTC
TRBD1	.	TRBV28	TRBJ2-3	CASSLYTGGDASSTDTQYF	TGTGCCAGCAGTTTATATACAGGGGGCGACGCTTCTAGCACAGATACGCAGTATTTT
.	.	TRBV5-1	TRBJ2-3	CASSLTGNWVTDTQYF	TGCGCCAGCAGCTTGACAGGGAATTGGGTTACAGATACGCAGTATTTT
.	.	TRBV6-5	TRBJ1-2	CASSYGSGSPDGYTF	TGTGCCAGCAGTTACGGTTCGGGGAGTCCGGATGGCTACACCTTC
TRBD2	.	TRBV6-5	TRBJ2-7	CASSSSGSPYDEQYF	TGTGCCAGCAGTTCCAGCGGGAGTCCTTATGACGAGCAGTACTTC
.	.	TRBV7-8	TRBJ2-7	CASSLTRTYEQYF	TGTGCCAGCAGCTTGACAAGAACCTACGAGCAGTACTTC
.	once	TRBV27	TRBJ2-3	CASSFQDTQYF	TGTGCCAGCAGTTTTCAAGATACGCAGTATTTT
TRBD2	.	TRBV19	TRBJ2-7	CASTPTGGTIYEQYF	TGTGCCAGTACCCCGACCGGGGGGACGATCTACGAGCAGTACTTC
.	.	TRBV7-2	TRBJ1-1	CASSQHIRVWNTEAFF	TGTGCCAGCAGCCAGCATATCAGGGTTTGGAACACTGAAGCTTTCTTT
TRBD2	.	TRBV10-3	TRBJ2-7	CAISEGTSGGAYEQYF	TGTGCCATCAGTGAGGGGACTAGCGGGGGGGCGTACGAGCAGTACTTC
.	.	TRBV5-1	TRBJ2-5	CASSPYFQETQYF	TGCGCCAGCAGCCCGTATTTCCAAGAGACCCAGTACTTC
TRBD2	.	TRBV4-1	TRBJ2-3	CASSPSLGADLAGVGDTQYF	TGCGCCAGCAGCCCCTCCTTGGGGGCTGACCTAGCGGGAGTCGGAGATACGCAGTATTTT
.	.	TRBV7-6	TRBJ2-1	CASSFSNEQFF	TGTGCCAGCAGCTTTAGCAATGAGCAGTTCTTC
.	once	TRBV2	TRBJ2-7	CASTHGQSYEQYF	TGTGCCAGCACCCACGGACAGTCCTACGAGCAGTACTTC
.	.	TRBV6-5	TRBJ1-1	CASSYSAGGANTEAFF	TGTGCCAGCAGTTACTCAGCTGGGGGGGCGAACACTGAAGCTTTCTTT
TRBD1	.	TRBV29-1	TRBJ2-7	CSVVGGQGRIAYEQYF	TGCAGCGTGGTGGGGGGACAGGGCAGAATCGCCTACGAGCAGTACTTC
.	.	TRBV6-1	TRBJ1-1	CASRANTEAFF	TGTGCCAGCAGGGCAAACACTGAAGCTTTCTTT
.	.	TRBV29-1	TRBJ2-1	CSGSGIGGYNEQFF	TGCAGCGGCTCCGGGATTGGGGGGTACAATGAGCAGTTCTTC
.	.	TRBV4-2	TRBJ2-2	CASSLNTGELFF	TGTGCCAGCAGCCTAAACACCGGGGAGCTGTTTTTT
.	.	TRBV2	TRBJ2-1	CASSKPESSYNEQFF	TGTGCCAGCAGTAAGCCTGAAAGCTCCTACAATGAGCAGTTCTTC
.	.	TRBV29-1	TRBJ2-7	CSVEAGRTYEQYF	TGCAGCGTTGAAGCGGGTCGGACCTACGAGCAGTACTTC
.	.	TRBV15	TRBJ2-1	CATSRDRGKYNEQFF	TGTGCCACCAGCAGAGATCGCGGGAAGTACAATGAGCAGTTCTTC
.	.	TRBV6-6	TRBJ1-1	CASRGGETEAFF	TGTGCCAGCAGAGGGGGGGAGACTGAAGCTTTCTTT
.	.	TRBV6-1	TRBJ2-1	CASSDDSSYNEQFF	TGTGCCAGCAGTGACGACAGCTCCTACAATGAGCAGTTCTTC
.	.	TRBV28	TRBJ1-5	CASSSEGGSGNQPQHF	TGTGCCAGCAGTTCAGAGGGGGGGAGCGGCAATCAGCCCCAGCATTTT
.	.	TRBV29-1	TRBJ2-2	CSAWTENTGELFF	TGCAGCGCATGGACAGAGAACACCGGGGAGCTGTTTTTT
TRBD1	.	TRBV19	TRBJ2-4	CASSFDRAGAKNIQYF	TGTGCCAGTAGTTTCGACAGGGCTGGAGCCAAAAACATTCAGTACTTC
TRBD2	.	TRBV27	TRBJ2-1	CASNTVAGGVDEQFF	TGTGCCAGCAATACGGTAGCGGGAGGAGTCGATGAGCAGTTCTTC
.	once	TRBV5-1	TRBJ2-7	CASSSQGNPSSYEQYF	TGCGCCAGCAGCTCCCAGGGAAACCCAAGCTCCTACGAGCAGTACTTC
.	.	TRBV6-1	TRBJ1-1	CASRTGTTEAFF	TGTGCCAGCAGAACAGGGACCACTGAAGCTTTCTTT
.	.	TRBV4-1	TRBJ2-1	CASSQGGEYNEQFF	TGCGCCAGCAGCCAAGGGGGGGAGTACAATGAGCAGTTCTTC
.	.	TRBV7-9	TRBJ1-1	CASSFGGEAFF	TGTGCCAGCAGTTTTGGAGGTGAAGCTTTCTTT
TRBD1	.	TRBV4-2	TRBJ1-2	CASSDRDHGYTF	TGTGCCAGCAGCGACAGGGATCATGGCTACACCTTC
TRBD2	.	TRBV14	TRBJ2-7	CASSQVSGGGEQYF	TGTGCCAGCAGCCAAGTGTCGGGCGGGGGCGAGCAGTACTTC
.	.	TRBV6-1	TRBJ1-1	CASSEGGGNTEAFF	TGTGCCAGCAGTGAGGGAGGCGGGAACACTGAAGCTTTCTTT
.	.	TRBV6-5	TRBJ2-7	CASRLGPGSYEQYF	TGTGCCAGCAGACTTGGACCGGGATCCTACGAGCAGTACTTC
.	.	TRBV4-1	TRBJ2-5	CASSPRLEKRETQYF	TGCGCCAGCAGCCCCCGACTAGAAAAGCGAGAGACCCAGTACTTC
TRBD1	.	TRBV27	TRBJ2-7	CASSLRTGGLYEQYF	TGTGCCAGCAGTTTACGGACAGGGGGCCTCTACGAGCAGTACTTC
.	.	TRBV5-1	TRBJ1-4	CASSFSPHGGEKLFF	TGCGCCAGCAGCTTTTCACCCCATGGAGGTGAAAAACTGTTTTTT
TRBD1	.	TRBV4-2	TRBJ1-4	CASSQDYLGQGGEKLFF	TGTGCCAGCAGCCAAGATTACCTTGGACAGGGTGGTGAAAAACTGTTTTTT
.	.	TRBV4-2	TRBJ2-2	CASSHRETGELFF	TGTGCCAGCAGCCACAGGGAAACCGGGGAGCTGTTTTTT
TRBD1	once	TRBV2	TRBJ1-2	CASSGPGTAHFGYTF	TGTGCCAGCAGTGGGCCTGGGACAGCGCATTTTGGCTACACCTTC
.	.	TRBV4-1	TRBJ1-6	CASSQVNGNSPLHF	TGCGCCAGCAGCCAAGTGAACGGGAATTCACCCCTCCACTTT